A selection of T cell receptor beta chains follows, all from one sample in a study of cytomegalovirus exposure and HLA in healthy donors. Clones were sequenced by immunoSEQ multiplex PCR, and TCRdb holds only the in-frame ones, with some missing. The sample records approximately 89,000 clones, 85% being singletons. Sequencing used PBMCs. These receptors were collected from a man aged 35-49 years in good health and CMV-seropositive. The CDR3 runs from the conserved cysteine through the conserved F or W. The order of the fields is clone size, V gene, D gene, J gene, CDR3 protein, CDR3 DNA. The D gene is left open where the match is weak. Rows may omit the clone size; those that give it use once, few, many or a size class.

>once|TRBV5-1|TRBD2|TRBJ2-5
CASSPGTIQETQYF
TGCGCCAGCAGTCCCGGGACTATCCAAGAGACCCAGTACTTC
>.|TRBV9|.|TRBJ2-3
CASSPPGLDTQYF
TGTGCCAGCAGCCCCCCCGGACTAGATACGCAGTATTTT
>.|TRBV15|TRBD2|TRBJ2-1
CATSREWTSGWNEQFF
TGTGCCACCAGCAGAGAATGGACTAGCGGATGGAATGAGCAGTTCTTC
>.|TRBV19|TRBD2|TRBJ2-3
CASSIVLSGTSTDTQYF
TGTGCCAGTAGTATAGTCCTAAGCGGGACTAGCACAGATACGCAGTATTTT
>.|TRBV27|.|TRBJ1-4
CASSPSRQVNEKLFF
TGTGCCAGCAGTCCCTCCCGACAGGTTAATGAAAAACTGTTTTTT
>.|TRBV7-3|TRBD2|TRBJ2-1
CASWPGLAGVGGEQFF
TGTGCCAGCTGGCCGGGACTAGCGGGGGTGGGGGGTGAGCAGTTCTTC
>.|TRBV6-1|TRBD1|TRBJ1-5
CASSDWDRGVNQPQHF
TGTGCCAGCAGTGACTGGGACAGGGGGGTCAATCAGCCCCAGCATTTT
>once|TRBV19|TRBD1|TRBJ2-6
CASSIGQGGANVLTF
TGTGCCAGTAGTATTGGACAGGGGGGGGCCAACGTCCTGACTTTC
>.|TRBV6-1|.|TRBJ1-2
CASSVLGGEIDGYTF
TGTGCCAGCAGTGTTCTCGGGGGGGAGATTGATGGCTACACCTTC
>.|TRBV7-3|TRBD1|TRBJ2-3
CASSPGQGITDTQYF
TGTGCCAGCAGCCCCGGACAGGGGATCACAGATACGCAGTATTTT
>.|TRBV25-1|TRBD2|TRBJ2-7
CASDPSGLAGPEQYF
TGTGCCAGCGACCCCTCAGGACTAGCGGGACCCGAGCAGTACTTC
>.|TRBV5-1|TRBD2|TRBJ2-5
CASRTSGGPQETQYF
TGCGCCAGCCGGACTAGCGGGGGGCCCCAAGAGACCCAGTACTTC
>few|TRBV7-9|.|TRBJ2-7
CASSPMGGYEQYF
TGTGCCAGCAGCCCCATGGGAGGCTACGAGCAGTACTTC
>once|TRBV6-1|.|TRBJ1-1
CASSETLNTEAFF
TGTGCCAGCAGTGAAACGCTAAACACTGAAGCTTTCTTT
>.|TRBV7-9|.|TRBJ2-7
CSSSSRGGYEQYF
TGTTCCAGCAGCTCCAGAGGGGGCTACGAGCAGTACTTC
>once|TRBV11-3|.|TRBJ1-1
CASSLGGLRTEAFF
TGTGCCAGCAGCTTGGGAGGACTTAGAACTGAAGCTTTCTTT
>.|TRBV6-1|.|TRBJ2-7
CASSDIRGNEQYF
TGTGCCAGCAGTGATATCCGGGGTAACGAGCAGTACTTC
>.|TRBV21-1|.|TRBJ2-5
CASSKEGAASQETQYF
TGTGCCAGCAGCAAAGAGGGGGCGGCCTCCCAAGAGACCCAGTACTTC
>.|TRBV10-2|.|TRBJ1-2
CASRADYGYTF
TGCGCCAGCAGGGCAGACTATGGCTACACCTTC
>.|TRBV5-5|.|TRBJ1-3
CASIPWGGQDGNTIYF
TGTGCCAGCATCCCCTGGGGGGGGCAAGATGGAAACACCATATATTTT
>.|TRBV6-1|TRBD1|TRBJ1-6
CASSESGTAPNSPLHF
TGTGCCAGCAGTGAGTCCGGGACAGCCCCTAATTCACCCCTCCACTTT
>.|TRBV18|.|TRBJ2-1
CASSPLANEQFF
TGTGCCAGCTCACCACTGGCCAATGAGCAGTTCTTC
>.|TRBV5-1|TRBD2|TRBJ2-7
CASSLELAGGAEQYF
TGCGCCAGCAGCTTGGAGTTAGCGGGGGGGGCCGAGCAGTACTTC
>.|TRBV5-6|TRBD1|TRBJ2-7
CASSPMLGTGAGEQYF
TGTGCCAGCAGCCCGATGTTGGGGACAGGGGCTGGCGAGCAGTACTTC
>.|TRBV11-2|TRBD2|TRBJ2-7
CASSSRLARNEQYF
TGTGCCAGCAGCTCCAGACTAGCGCGGAACGAGCAGTACTTC
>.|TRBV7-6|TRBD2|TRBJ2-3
CASSSGRAGTTSGGAFHTQYF
TGTGCCAGCAGCTCGGGCAGGGCGGGAACAACTAGCGGGGGGGCCTTTCATACGCAGTATTTT
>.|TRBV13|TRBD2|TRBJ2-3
CASSPRGLAGADTQYF
TGTGCCAGCAGCCCAAGGGGACTAGCGGGGGCAGATACGCAGTATTTT
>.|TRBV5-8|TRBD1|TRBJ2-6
CASSRRDRGSWANVLTF
TGTGCCAGCAGCCGCCGGGACAGGGGAAGCTGGGCCAACGTCCTGACTTTC
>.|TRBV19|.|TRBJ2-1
CASSISGSVNEQFF
TGTGCCAGTAGTATATCAGGAAGTGTGAATGAGCAGTTCTTC
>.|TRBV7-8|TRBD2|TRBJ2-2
CASSPEGRAYTGELFF
TGTGCCAGCAGCCCAGAGGGGAGGGCATACACCGGGGAGCTGTTTTTT
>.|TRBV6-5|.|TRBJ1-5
CASTSNRENQPQHF
TGTGCCAGCACGAGTAACAGGGAAAATCAGCCCCAGCATTTT
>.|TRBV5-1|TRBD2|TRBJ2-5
CATRTSGRQETQYF
TGCGCCACCAGGACTAGCGGGCGACAAGAGACCCAGTACTTC
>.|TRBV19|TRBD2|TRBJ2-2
CASSLTSGGSNTGELFF
TGTGCCAGTAGCCTTACTAGCGGGGGTTCCAACACCGGGGAGCTGTTTTTT
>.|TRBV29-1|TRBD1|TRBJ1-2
CSVEQGAPDYGYTF
TGCAGCGTTGAACAGGGGGCGCCGGACTATGGCTACACCTTC
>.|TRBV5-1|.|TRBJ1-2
CASSPSGSSNYGYTF
TGCGCCAGCAGCCCCTCGGGATCCTCTAACTATGGCTACACCTTC
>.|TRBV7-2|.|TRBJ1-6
CASSLIPGDSPLHF
TGTGCCAGCAGCTTAATCCCAGGGGATTCACCCCTCCACTTT
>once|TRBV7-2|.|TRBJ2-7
CASSFQVLGYEQYF
TGTGCCAGCAGCTTCCAGGTTCTCGGCTACGAGCAGTACTTC
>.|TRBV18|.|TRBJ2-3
CASSPPRGTDTQYF
TGTGCCAGCTCACCCCCTCGGGGCACAGATACGCAGTATTTT
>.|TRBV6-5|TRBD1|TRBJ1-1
CASSKYWTGNTEAFF
TGTGCCAGCAGTAAATATTGGACAGGGAACACTGAAGCTTTCTTT
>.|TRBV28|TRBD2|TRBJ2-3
CASSLTGLAAAWSTDTQYF
TGTGCCAGCAGTTTAACGGGACTAGCGGCTGCTTGGAGCACAGATACGCAGTATTTT
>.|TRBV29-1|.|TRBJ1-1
CSVASDSHNTEAFF
TGCAGCGTTGCAAGCGATTCCCATAACACTGAAGCTTTCTTT
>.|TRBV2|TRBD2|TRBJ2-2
CASSESGSEGELFF
TGTGCCAGCAGTGAAAGCGGGAGTGAAGGGGAGCTGTTTTTT
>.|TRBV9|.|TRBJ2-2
CASSVDLQGPGELFF
TGTGCCAGCAGCGTAGACCTCCAGGGGCCCGGGGAGCTGTTTTTT
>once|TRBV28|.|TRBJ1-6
CASSWTVPPLHF
TGTGCCAGCAGCTGGACAGTCCCTCCCCTCCACTTT
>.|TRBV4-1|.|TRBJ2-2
CASSQDPGLTNTGELFF
TGCGCCAGCAGCCAAGACCCAGGGCTGACGAACACCGGGGAGCTGTTTTTT
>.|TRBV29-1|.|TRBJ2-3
CSVVEGVRDTQYF
TGCAGCGTCGTTGAGGGGGTCCGGGATACGCAGTATTTT